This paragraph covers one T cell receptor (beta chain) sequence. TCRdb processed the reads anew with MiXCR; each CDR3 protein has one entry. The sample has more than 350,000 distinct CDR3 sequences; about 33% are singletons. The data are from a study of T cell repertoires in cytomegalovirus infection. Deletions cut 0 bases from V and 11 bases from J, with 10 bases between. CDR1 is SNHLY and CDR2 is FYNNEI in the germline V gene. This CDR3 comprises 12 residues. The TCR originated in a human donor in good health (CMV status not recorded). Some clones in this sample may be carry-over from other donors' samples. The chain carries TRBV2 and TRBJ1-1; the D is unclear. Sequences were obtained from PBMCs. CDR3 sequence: CASSEARRVAFF. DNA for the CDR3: TGTGCCAGCAGTGAAGCCCGAAGGGTCGCTTTCTTT. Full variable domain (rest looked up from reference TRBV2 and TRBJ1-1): EPEVTQTPSHQVTQMGQEVILRCVPISNHLYFYWYRQILGQKVEFLVSFYNNEISEKSEIFDDQFSVERPDGSNFTLKIRSTKLEDSAMYFCASSEARRVAFFGQGTRLTVV.